A single sample is the source of the 29 T cell receptor beta chains below, sequenced in a study of blood T cell repertoires in COVID-19. Clones were sequenced by immunoSEQ multiplex PCR, and TCRdb holds only the in-frame ones, with some missing. The repertoire holds over 200,000 clones, with over 75% as singletons. Input material: PBMCs or T cells enriched from blood (not recorded which). The receptors were gathered from a woman between 25 and 40 years old who had been exposed to COVID-19.

The table lists this clone with a count of one. CDR3 amino acids: CAWSVRLAAGELFF. The CDR3 bases are TGTGCCTGGAGTGTACGCCTAGCAGCCGGGGAGCTGTTTTTT. This chain joins TRBV30 and TRBJ2-2, with TRBD2 as a possible D gene (5 bases). The CDR3 length is 14 residues. Germline loops: CDR1 GTSNPN, CDR2 SVGIG (reference sequence). Trimming pared 0 bases from V and 6 bases from J, leaving 11 bases between.

V is TRBV19 and J is TRBJ2-5; D gene ambiguous. Germline V lookup: CDR1 LNHDA, CDR2 SQIVND (reference sequence). There are 13 residues in the CDR3. Trimming cost V 1 base and J 3 bases, with 6 bases left between them. The CDR3 region is CASSIARKETQYF. DNA for the CDR3: TGTGCCAGTAGTATAGCCAGGAAAGAGACCCAGTACTTC.

This chain joins TRBV10-3 and TRBJ1-3, with 8 bases lining up with TRBD1. The CDR3 extends over 17 amino acids. Looked up from germline, CDR1 is ENHRY and CDR2 is SYGVKD. Germline trimming cut 2 bases from V and 0 bases from J; bases unmatched to any gene: 6. The CDR3: CAISERAGQGSGNTIYF. CDR3 coding DNA: TGTGCCATCAGTGAGAGGGCCGGACAGGGCTCTGGAAACACCATATATTTT.

The rearrangement uses TRBV6-5 and TRBJ1-5; 7 bases match TRBD1. The germline gives CDR1 MNHEY, CDR2 SVGAGI. The CDR3 is made up of 14 amino acids. The trim removed 10 bases at V and 2 bases at J, leaving 8 bases unmatched. In DNA form, the CDR3 reads TGTGCCATTACCCGACAGGGCGGCAATCAGCCCCAGCATTTT. It encodes CAITRQGGNQPQHF.

The chain is built from TRBV5-1 and TRBJ1-1, with 8 positions matching TRBD1. The CDR3 sequence is 14 residues long. The germline gives CDR1 SGHRS, CDR2 YFSETQ. The V segment lost 4 bases and the J segment 4 bases; nucleotides outside the gene matches: 6. In DNA form, the CDR3 reads TGCGCCAGCAGCAGAGGACAGGGAGGCACTGAAGCTTTCTTT. Translation gives CASSRGQGGTEAFF. The full variable domain, with the rest looked up from reference TRBV5-1 and TRBJ1-1, is KAGVTQTPRYLIKTRGQQVTLSCSPISGHRSVSWYQQTPGQGLQFLFEYFSETQRNKGNFPGRFSGRQFSNSRSEMNVSTLELGDSALYLCASSRGQGGTEAFFGQGTRLTVV.

The chain carries TRBV2 and TRBJ2-5, with 12 positions matching TRBD2. The ends lost 1 base at V and 3 bases at J; junction bases unmatched: 15. The CDR3 totals 20 residues. Germline-derived CDR1 and CDR2 are SNHLY and FYNNEI. The CDR3 loop is CASSEVKGLAGGPGKETQYF. Written as DNA, the CDR3 is TGTGCCAGCAGTGAAGTAAAGGGGCTAGCGGGAGGGCCGGGTAAAGAGACCCAGTACTTC. The complete variable domain, with remaining parts taken from reference TRBV2 and TRBJ2-5, reads EPEVTQTPSHQVTQMGQEVILRCVPISNHLYFYWYRQILGQKVEFLVSFYNNEISEKSEIFDDQFSVERPDGSNFTLKIRSTKLEDSAMYFCASSEVKGLAGGPGKETQYFGPGTRLLVL.

The count of this clone is one. The V call is TRBV4-1, the J call TRBJ2-2; 7 bases are a match to TRBD1. CDR3 length: 16 amino acids. V lost 2 bases to trimming and J lost 5 bases; unmatched junction nucleotides: 8. Germline lookup yields CDR1 MGHRA and CDR2 YSYEKL. The CDR3 sequence: CASSQSSTRGTGELFF. DNA for the CDR3: TGCGCCAGCAGCCAATCTTCCACCAGGGGGACCGGGGAGCTGTTTTTT.

The V gene is TRBV7-9, the J gene TRBJ1-2, with no clear D. Germline V gene lookup returns CDR1 SEHNR and CDR2 FQNEAQ (reference sequence). V lost 4 bases, J lost 4 bases, and 13 bases lay in between. The CDR3 has 14 amino acids. CDR3 DNA: TGTGCCAGCAGCTCCAAACAGTCAACCTATGGCTACACCTTC. This translates into CASSSKQSTYGYTF.

V is TRBV21-1 and J is TRBJ2-7; TRBD2, the D gene given by the table, was not confirmed from the DNA. TRBV21-1 is marked as a pseudogene. This CDR3 has 15 residues. The CDR3 is CASSKRGGRVYEQYF. In nucleotides, the CDR3 is TGTGCCAGCAGCAAACGTGGCGGGAGGGTCTACGAGCAGTACTTC.

This clone was counted a single time. This chain joins TRBV10-1 and TRBJ2-7; TRBD2 might be the D (5 bases). V lost 2 bases and J lost 4, with 9 bases in between. CDR3 size: 13 residues. Germline assignment: CDR1 WNHNN and CDR2 SYGVQD (reference sequence). The DNA for the CDR3 is TGCGCCAGCAGTGAGACGGGGAGATACGAGCAGTACTTC. This sequence encodes CASSETGRYEQYF.

The rearrangement uses TRBV5-1 and TRBJ2-3, with D perhaps TRBD2 (6 bases). This CDR3 has 14 amino acids. Trimming stripped 4 bases from V and 5 bases from J, with 14 bases between. Germline V gene data show CDR1 as SGHRS and CDR2 as YFSETQ. The CDR3 coding sequence is TGCGCCAGCAGCATTAGGGACTCTGGAGATACGCAGTATTTT. Residues: CASSIRDSGDTQYF.

This chain links TRBV28 with TRBJ2-7, with 10 nucleotides matching TRBD2. Germline V gene data show CDR1 as MDHEN and CDR2 as SYDVKM. After removal of 2 bases from V and 3 bases from J, the junction contained 7 bases not matched to a gene. This CDR3 has 16 residues. Written as DNA, the CDR3 is TGTGCCAGCAGTTTACCTCGACTAGCGGGCCACTACGAGCAGTACTTC. This codes for CASSLPRLAGHYEQYF.

The rearrangement joins TRBV10-3 to TRBJ1-2; D may be TRBD1 (6 bases). Trimming removed 9 bases at V and 3 bases at J, with 17 bases between. This CDR3 has 14 amino acids. The germline gives CDR1 ENHRY, CDR2 SYGVKD. CDR3 sequence: CAIDPLGGDYGYTF. DNA of the CDR3: TGTGCCATTGACCCTCTAGGGGGGGACTATGGCTACACCTTC.

This clone came up a few times. CDR3 nucleotide sequence: TGTGCCAGCAGCTTGGGGGCACGATCAGATGGCTACACCTTC. Residues: CASSLGARSDGYTF. The chain links TRBV5-4 to TRBJ1-2; D is unresolved. Germline loops: CDR1 SGHNT, CDR2 YYREEE (reference sequence). The CDR3 length is 14 residues. Trimming took 0 bases from V and 6 from J, leaving 12 bases between them.

Many counts were recorded for this clone. The germline gene is not matched at one end of the junction; a read error may be the cause. The V call is TRBV4-2, the J call TRBJ2-7; D possibly uses TRBD1 or TRBD2 (7 bases each). This CDR3 is 16 amino acids long. Germline-derived CDR1 and CDR2 are LGHNA and YNFKEQ. DNA of the CDR3: TGTGCCAGCAGTCAAGGGAGGGACACAGGGGACTACGAGCAGTACTTC. Protein product: CASSQGRDTGDYEQYF.

The J gene is TRBJ2-1, the V gene TRBV19; D may be TRBD2 (6 bases). The germline V and J ends were trimmed by 8 bases and 10 bases, with 12 bases remaining between them. Germline V gene sequence: CDR1 LNHDA, CDR2 SQIVND (reference sequence). The length of the CDR3 is 11 residues. The CDR3 sequence is CASGPGVEQFF. For the CDR3, the DNA is TGTGCCAGTGGGCCGGGAGTCGAGCAGTTCTTC. Together with reference TRBV19 and TRBJ2-1, the CDR3 gives the full variable domain: DGGITQSPKYLFRKEGQNVTLSCEQNLNHDAMYWYRQDPGQGLRLIYYSQIVNDFQKGDIAEGYSVSREKKESFPLTVTSAQKNPTAFYLCASGPGVEQFFGPGTRLTVL.

This clone was detected only a few times. The V and J genes are TRBV23-1 and TRBJ2-3; TRBD2 matches 9 bases. TRBV23-1 is marked as an open reading frame, function uncertain. CDR3 length: 16 amino acids. With 5 bases clipped from V and 7 bases from J, the junction kept 13 bases outside the gene matches. CDR3 coding DNA: TGCGCCAGCAGTGCAATTAGCGGGAGTCTGGCAAATACGCAGTATTTT. Protein: CASSAISGSLANTQYF.

V is TRBV3-1 (or the pseudogene TRBV3-2) and J is TRBJ1-6; 7 nucleotides agree with TRBD1. The CDR3 consists of 16 residues. V was clipped by 4 bases and J by 5 bases; unmatched bases: 8. Germline loops: CDR1 LGHDT, CDR2 YNNKEL (reference sequence). CDR3 sequence reads: CASSLQTGIHNSPLHF. The CDR3 DNA reads TGTGCCAGCAGCCTGCAGACAGGGATCCATAATTCACCCCTCCACTTT.

V gene TRBV6-5 combines with J gene TRBJ2-3; no reliable D call. The CDR3 extends over 14 amino acids. Germline loops: CDR1 MNHEY, CDR2 SVGAGI. V gave up 0 bases and J gave up 6 bases, with 10 bases separating them. DNA of the CDR3: TGTGCCAGCAGTTACTCGGGCCATTTCGATACGCAGTATTTT. This gives the protein CASSYSGHFDTQYF.

The chain couples TRBV6-5 to TRBJ2-7; 8 bases fit TRBD2. The J segment lost 6 bases and the V segment lost 8 bases, leaving 12 bases of the junction unmatched. Germline CDR1 is MNHEY and CDR2 is SVGAGI. This CDR3 comprises 14 residues. The CDR3 here is CASGELAGRGEQYF. DNA of the CDR3: TGTGCCAGCGGGGAGTTAGCGGGAAGGGGCGAGCAGTACTTC.

This chain connects TRBV6-5 to TRBJ1-1; D is ambiguous. Trimming took off 0 bases at V and 1 base at J, with 9 bases between the two ends. The CDR3 covers 15 residues. Germline loops: CDR1 MNHEY, CDR2 SVGAGI. CDR3: CASSYSRRANTEAFF. In DNA, the CDR3 is TGTGCCAGCAGTTACTCCAGGCGGGCGAACACTGAAGCTTTCTTT.

The rearrangement uses TRBV7-3 and TRBJ1-6, with TRBD1 as a possible D gene (5 bases). V was trimmed by 2 bases and J by 8 bases, leaving 13 bases between them. There are 15 residues in the CDR3. Germline CDR1 reads SGHTA; CDR2 reads FQGTGA. The CDR3: CASSLYAGWDSPLHF. CDR3 in DNA: TGTGCCAGCAGCTTATATGCAGGGTGGGATTCACCCCTCCACTTT.

This CDR3 is CASSVAGQVLGANVLTF. The CDR3 region has the DNA TGTGCCAGCAGCGTAGCAGGTCAGGTTCTTGGGGCCAACGTCCTGACTTTC. The chain recombines TRBV9 with TRBJ2-6; D gene uncertain. CDR1 is SGDLS, CDR2 YYNGEE, per germline. V gave up 0 bases and J gave up 3 bases, with 13 bases separating them. The CDR3 runs to 17 residues.

This clone was detected only a few times. The rearrangement links TRBV5-4 to TRBJ2-7, with TRBD2 identical over 11 bases. V shed 4 bases, J shed 0 bases, and the junction held 18 bases outside the gene matches. The germline V gene has CDR1 SGHNT and CDR2 YYREEE (reference sequence). The length of the CDR3 is 20 residues. The CDR3 DNA reads TGTGCCAGCAGCGGCAAAACTAGCGGGAGTTCTCCTCGCGTCTCCTACGAGCAGTACTTC. Its translation is CASSGKTSGSSPRVSYEQYF.

The V call is TRBV30, the J call TRBJ1-2, with 7 bases fitting TRBD1. V was pared by 3 bases and J by 8 bases, with 18 bases of the junction left unmatched. Germline V gene sequence: CDR1 GTSNPN, CDR2 SVGIG (reference sequence). The CDR3 contains 16 residues. In DNA, the CDR3 is TGTGCCTGGAGCGAAGCCTTGTCAGGGGGGAGTCAAGGCTACACCTTC. Translated: CAWSEALSGGSQGYTF.

The V gene is TRBV28, the J gene TRBJ1-1; 8 nucleotides line up with TRBD1. CDR1 is MDHEN and CDR2 is SYDVKM in the germline V gene. The CDR3 is 16 residues long. V dropped 2 bases and J dropped 5; count of bases not matched to a gene: 10. The DNA of the CDR3 is TGTGCCAGCAGTTTAAATACAGGGGGAAGTAGGACTGAAGCTTTCTTT. It translates to CASSLNTGGSRTEAFF.

The chain couples TRBV5-8 to TRBJ1-4; D unresolved. The germline CDR1 and CDR2 sequences are SGHTS and YDEGEE. The CDR3 has 15 residues. Trimming left V 1 base short and J 5 bases short, with 12 bases between. For the CDR3, the DNA is TGTGCCAGCAGCTTGTCGGGGAGGGCGAATGAAAAACTGTTTTTT. It translates to CASSLSGRANEKLFF.

This clone was picked up one time. V gene TRBV7-6 combines with J gene TRBJ2-1; D ambiguous. Germline CDR1 reads SGHVS; CDR2 reads FNYEAQ. V was clipped by 2 bases and J by 0 bases, with 14 bases between them. The CDR3 totals 17 residues. In DNA, the CDR3 is TGTGCCAGCAGCTTAAATGTAGCCCCTAGCTCCTACAATGAGCAGTTCTTC. Encoded protein: CASSLNVAPSSYNEQFF.

The chain uses TRBV30 and TRBJ1-2, with TRBD1 matching over 7 bases. V shed 4 bases and J 8 bases; nucleotides not matched to a gene: 7. Germline V lookup: CDR1 GTSNPN, CDR2 SVGIG (reference sequence). The CDR3 sequence is 12 residues long. CDR3 coding DNA: TGTGCCTGGACTCAGACAGGGAACGGCTACACCTTC. It yields the protein CAWTQTGNGYTF.